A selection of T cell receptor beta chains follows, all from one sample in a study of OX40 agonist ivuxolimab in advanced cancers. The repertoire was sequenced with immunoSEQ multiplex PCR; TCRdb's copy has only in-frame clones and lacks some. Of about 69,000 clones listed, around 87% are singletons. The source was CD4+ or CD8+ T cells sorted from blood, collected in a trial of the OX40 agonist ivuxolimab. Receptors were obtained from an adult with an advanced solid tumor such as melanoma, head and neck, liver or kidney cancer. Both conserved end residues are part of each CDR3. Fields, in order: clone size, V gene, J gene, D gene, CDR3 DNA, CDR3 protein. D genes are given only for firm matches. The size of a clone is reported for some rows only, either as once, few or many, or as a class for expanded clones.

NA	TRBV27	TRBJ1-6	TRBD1	TGTGCCAGCAGTTTTCGTACCCGGGACAGGGGTTCACCCCTCCACTTT	CASSFRTRDRGSPLHF
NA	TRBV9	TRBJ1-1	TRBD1	TGTGCCAGCAGCCCAGGGACAGGCCTGAACACTGAAGCTTTCTTT	CASSPGTGLNTEAFF
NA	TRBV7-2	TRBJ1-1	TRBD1	TGTGCCAGCAGCTGGACAGGGGTTGGTACTGAAGCTTTCTTT	CASSWTGVGTEAFF
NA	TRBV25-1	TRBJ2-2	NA	TGTGCCAGCAGTGACTCAATTTCGGTTGGAATCGGGGAGCTGTTTTTT	CASSDSISVGIGELFF
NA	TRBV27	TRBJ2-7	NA	TGTGCCAGCAGTTTAACGACAGGAGGCGAGCAGTACTTC	CASSLTTGGEQYF
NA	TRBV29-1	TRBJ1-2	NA	TGCAGCGTACGCGGAGGGTCAAGCAATTCCTATGGCTACACCTTC	CSVRGGSSNSYGYTF
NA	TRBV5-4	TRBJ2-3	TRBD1	TGTGCCAGCAGCTCGACCGGGACAGGGTTCCCAGATACGCAGTATTTT	CASSSTGTGFPDTQYF
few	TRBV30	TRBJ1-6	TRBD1	TGTGCCTGGAGTGGGGGGACAGGGCTTTCACCCCTCCACTTT	CAWSGGTGLSPLHF
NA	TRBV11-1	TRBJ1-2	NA	TGTGCCAGCAGCTTTGATATGGGGGATTATGGCTACACCTTC	CASSFDMGDYGYTF
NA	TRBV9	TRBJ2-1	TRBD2	TGTGCCAGCAGCGTTTATGGACTAGCGGCCTACAATGAGCAGTTCTTC	CASSVYGLAAYNEQFF
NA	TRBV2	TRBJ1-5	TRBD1	TGTGCCAGCAGTGAGGTTGAACAGGGGATTTATCAGCCCCAGCATTTT	CASSEVEQGIYQPQHF
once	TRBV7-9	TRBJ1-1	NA	TGTGCCAGCAGCTTATGGGCCGAGGGGAGCACTGAAGCTTTCTTT	CASSLWAEGSTEAFF
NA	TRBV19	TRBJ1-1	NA	TGTGCCAGTAGTATAGGACCAAACACTGAAGCTTTCTTT	CASSIGPNTEAFF
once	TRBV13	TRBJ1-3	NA	TGTGCCAGCAGTTCCAGGACGTCAGAGGGAAACACCATATATTTT	CASSSRTSEGNTIYF
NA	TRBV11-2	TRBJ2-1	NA	TGTGCCAGCAGACCAAGCGCGGGGAGCTCCTACAATGAGCAGTTCTTC	CASRPSAGSSYNEQFF
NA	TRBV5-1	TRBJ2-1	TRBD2	TGCGCCAGCAGCCTCTGGACTAGCGGGGGGCCGGGATACAATGAGCAGTTCTTC	CASSLWTSGGPGYNEQFF
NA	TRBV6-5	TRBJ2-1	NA	TGTGCCAGCAGTTACTCTGGGTTCAATGAGCAGTTCTTC	CASSYSGFNEQFF
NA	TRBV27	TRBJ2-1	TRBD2	TGTGCCAGCAGTCCCCAAGCGGGAATCACCTACAATGAGCAGTTCTTC	CASSPQAGITYNEQFF
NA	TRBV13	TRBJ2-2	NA	TGTGCCAGCAGCTCGATGGGGCCAACGACCGGGGAGCTGTTTTTT	CASSSMGPTTGELFF
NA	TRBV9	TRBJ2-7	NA	TGTGCCAGCAGCCCAGGACTTAGCTCCTACGAGCAGTACTTC	CASSPGLSSYEQYF
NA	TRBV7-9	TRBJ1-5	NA	TGTGCCAGCAGCTTAGGTCTTAGACAGCCCCAGCATTTT	CASSLGLRQPQHF
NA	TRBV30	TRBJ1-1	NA	TGTGCCTGGAGTTTTTGGGGGGTGAACACTGAAGCTTTCTTT	CAWSFWGVNTEAFF
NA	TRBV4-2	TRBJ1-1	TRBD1	TGTGCCAGCAGCCATCCAGGGGGCGGGAGCGCTGAAGCTTTCTTT	CASSHPGGGSAEAFF
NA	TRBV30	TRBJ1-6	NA	TGTGCCTGGAGTGTTCTGGAGGACCGAGGATCACCCCTCCACTTT	CAWSVLEDRGSPLHF
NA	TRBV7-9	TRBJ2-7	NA	TGTGCCAGCAGCTTGGGTTGGGGGATTAACGAGCAGTACTTC	CASSLGWGINEQYF
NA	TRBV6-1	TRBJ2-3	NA	TGTGCCAGCAGCGAAGACAGTCCAACAGATACGCAGTATTTT	CASSEDSPTDTQYF
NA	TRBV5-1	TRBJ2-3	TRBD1	TGCGCCAGCAGCTCCAGGGGGCCGAGCACAGATACGCAGTATTTT	CASSSRGPSTDTQYF
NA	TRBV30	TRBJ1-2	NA	TGTGCCTGGTCCCGGGATGGCTACACCTTC	CAWSRDGYTF
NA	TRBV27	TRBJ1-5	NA	TGTGCCAGCAGTTTAAGCAGCCGCAATCAGCCCCAGCATTTT	CASSLSSRNQPQHF
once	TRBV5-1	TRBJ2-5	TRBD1	TGCGCCAGCAGCTCCGATAATTCGCAACAGGGGCGGGAGACCCAGTACTTC	CASSSDNSQQGRETQYF
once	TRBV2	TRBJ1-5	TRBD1	TGTGCCAGCAGTGAAGAGGGGGCAGGTCAGCCCCAGCATTTT	CASSEEGAGQPQHF
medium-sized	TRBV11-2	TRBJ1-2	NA	TGTGCCAGCAACACCGTCCGAGGACCGACCCTAAACTATGGCTACACCTTC	CASNTVRGPTLNYGYTF
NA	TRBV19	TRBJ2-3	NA	TGTGCCAGTAGTTGGGGGACAGATACGCAGTATTTT	CASSWGTDTQYF
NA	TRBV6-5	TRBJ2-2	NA	TGTGCCAGCAGTACCGGATCCAGCGGGGAGCTGTTTTTT	CASSTGSSGELFF
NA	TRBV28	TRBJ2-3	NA	TGTGCCAGCAGTTTTCTCGGCCCAGATACGCAGTATTTT	CASSFLGPDTQYF
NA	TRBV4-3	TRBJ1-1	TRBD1	TGCGCCAGCAGCCAAGCGGGACAGACCGCTGAAGCTTTCTTT	CASSQAGQTAEAFF
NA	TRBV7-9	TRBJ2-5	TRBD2	TGTGCCAGCAGCTCCCCCCTGGCGGGAGGGGAAGAGACCCAGTACTTC	CASSSPLAGGEETQYF
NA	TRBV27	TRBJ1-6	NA	TGTGCCAGCAGTTTACAGGGGATTAATTCACCCCTCCACTTT	CASSLQGINSPLHF
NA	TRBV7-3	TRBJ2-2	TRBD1	TGTGCCAGCAGTCCCGGGACAGTGTCCACCGGGGAGCTGTTTTTT	CASSPGTVSTGELFF
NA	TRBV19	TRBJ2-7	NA	TGTGCCAGTAGTACTTGGGACAACTCCTACGAGCAGTACTTC	CASSTWDNSYEQYF
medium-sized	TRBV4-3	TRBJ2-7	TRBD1	TGCGCCAGCAGCCAGGGACAGGGGGCCTACGAGCAGTACTTC	CASSQGQGAYEQYF
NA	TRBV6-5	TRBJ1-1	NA	TGTGCCAGCCGTCCGGGTGAGGACATCAATCCTGAAGCTTTCTTT	CASRPGEDINPEAFF
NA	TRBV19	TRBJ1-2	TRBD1	TGTGCCAGTACCCTAAACCCCCAGGGGGACTTTTATGGCTACACCTTC	CASTLNPQGDFYGYTF
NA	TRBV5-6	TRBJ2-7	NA	TGTGCCAGCAGCTTGCGGGACGAGCAGTACTTC	CASSLRDEQYF
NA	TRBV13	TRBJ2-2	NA	TGTGCCAGCAGCTTCAGCAGGGATTGGACCGGGGAGCTGTTTTTT	CASSFSRDWTGELFF
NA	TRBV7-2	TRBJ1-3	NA	TGTGCCAGCAACCTTCTAGGGGGGGTATCTGGAAACACCATATATTTT	CASNLLGGVSGNTIYF
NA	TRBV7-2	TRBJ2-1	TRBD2	TGTGCCAGCAGCCCGAGCGGGAGCCTGGGGAATGAGCAGTTCTTC	CASSPSGSLGNEQFF